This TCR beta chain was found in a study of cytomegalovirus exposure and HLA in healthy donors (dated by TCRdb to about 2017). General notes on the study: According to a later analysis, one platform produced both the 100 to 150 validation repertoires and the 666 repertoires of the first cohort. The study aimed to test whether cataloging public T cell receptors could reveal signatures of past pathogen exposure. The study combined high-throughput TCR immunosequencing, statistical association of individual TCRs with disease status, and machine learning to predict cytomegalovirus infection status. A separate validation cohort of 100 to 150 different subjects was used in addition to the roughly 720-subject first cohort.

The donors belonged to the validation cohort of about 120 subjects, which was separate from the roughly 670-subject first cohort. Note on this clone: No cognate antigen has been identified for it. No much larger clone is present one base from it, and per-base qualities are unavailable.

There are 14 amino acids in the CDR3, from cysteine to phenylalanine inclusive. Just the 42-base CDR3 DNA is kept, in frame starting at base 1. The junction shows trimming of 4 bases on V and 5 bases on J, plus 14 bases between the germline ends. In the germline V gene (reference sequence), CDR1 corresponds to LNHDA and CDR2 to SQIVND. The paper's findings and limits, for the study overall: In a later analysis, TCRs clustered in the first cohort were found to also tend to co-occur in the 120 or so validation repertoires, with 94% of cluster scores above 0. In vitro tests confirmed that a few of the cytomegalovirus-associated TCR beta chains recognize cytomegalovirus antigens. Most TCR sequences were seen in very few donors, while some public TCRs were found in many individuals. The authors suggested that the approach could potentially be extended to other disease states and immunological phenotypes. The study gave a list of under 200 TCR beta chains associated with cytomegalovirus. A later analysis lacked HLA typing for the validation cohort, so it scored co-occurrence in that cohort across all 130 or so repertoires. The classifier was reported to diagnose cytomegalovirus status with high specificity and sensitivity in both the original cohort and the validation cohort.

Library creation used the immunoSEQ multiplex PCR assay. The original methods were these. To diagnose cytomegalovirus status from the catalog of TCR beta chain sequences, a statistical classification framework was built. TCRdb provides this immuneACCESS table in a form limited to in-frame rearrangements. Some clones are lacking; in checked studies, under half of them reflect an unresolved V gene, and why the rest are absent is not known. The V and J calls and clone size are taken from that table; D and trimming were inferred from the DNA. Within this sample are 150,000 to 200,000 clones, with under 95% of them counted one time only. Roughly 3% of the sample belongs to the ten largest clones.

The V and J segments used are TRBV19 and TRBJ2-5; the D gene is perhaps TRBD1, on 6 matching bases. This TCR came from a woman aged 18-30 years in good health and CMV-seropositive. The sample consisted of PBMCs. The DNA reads TGTGCCAGTAGTAAACGGACAGATCGGGAGACCCAGTACTTC. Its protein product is CASSKRTDRETQYF.